The sequence of this T cell receptor (beta chain) was determined in a study of CD8 T cells in ankylosing spondylitis. This clonotype was recorded many times. Its target is unknown. Overall study findings and caveats: Made up of fewer than ten highly homologous variants, a TCR beta motif appeared characteristic of ankylosing spondylitis blood. Matched ankylosing spondylitis synovial fluid reportedly contained a significantly enriched population of disease-linked clones.

The CDR3 is 14 amino acids. Trimming removed 4 bases from V and 8 bases from J; junction bases left unmatched: 3. CDR1 is SGHRS and CDR2 is YFSETQ in the germline V gene. Making use of molecular barcodes, quantitative 5'-RACE generated TCR beta libraries. TCRdb fed the 5' RACE reads into MiXCR, producing one record per CDR3 protein. Here the sample spans around 890,000 distinct CDR3 sequences, approximately 12% being singletons. V gene TRBV5-1 combines with J gene TRBJ1-6; 10 positions agree with TRBD1. This receptor was obtained from a male donor with ankylosing spondylitis. Sequences were obtained from blood, either unsorted or a sorted T cell fraction (not recorded which). CDR3 nucleotide sequence: TGCGCCAGCAGCCCCGGACAGGGGGATTCACCCCTCCACTTT. Translating gives CASSPGQGDSPLHF.